This T cell receptor beta chain was observed in a study of radiotherapy plus CTLA-4 blockade in lung cancer. Study-wide background: Disease control was seen in approximately 29% of patients, objective responses in 18%. Study conclusions and caveats: TCR clones originating in tumors grew in number in blood after radiotherapy plus ipilimumab.

Sequencing was performed with immunoSEQ multiplex PCR; in TCRdb, only in-frame clones are kept and a portion is missing. This table has 12,000 to 15,000 clones, around three quarters appearing once. On this clone: Its antigen is as yet unknown.

Per the germline V gene, CDR1 is WNHNN and CDR2 is SYGVQD (reference sequence). Trimming at V came to 4 bases and at J to 9 bases, leaving 10 bases not matched to a gene. This CDR3 contains 15 residues. V and J are TRBV10-1 and TRBJ2-1; TRBD2 matches 9 bases. Here the sequenced sample was peripheral blood, taken from a patient treated with radiotherapy plus ipilimumab. The sequence came from a human donor with non-small cell lung cancer whose response to radiotherapy plus ipilimumab could not be evaluated. DNA of the CDR3: TGCGCCAGCAGTGGGCTAGCGGGGTGGAGGGGTGAGCAGTTCTTC. Translation: CASSGLAGWRGEQFF.